This T cell receptor (beta chain) is from a study of monozygotic twins with inflammatory bowel disease. TCRdb reprocessed the 5' RACE reads; each CDR3 protein has one entry and no DNA is given. The sample is made up of approximately 160,000 distinct CDR3 sequences, and the top ten hold 2.8% of it. The sequenced sample was blood. The sequence was collected from a human donor with ulcerative colitis or Crohn's disease, or a healthy co-twin of an affected twin (not recorded which).

This CDR3 reads CSVEEVRSYGYTF. The J gene is TRBJ1-2, the V gene TRBV29-1. The CDR3 loop spans 13 amino acids. Germline CDR1 SQVTM, CDR2 ANQGSEA. The whole variable domain, filled in from reference TRBV29-1 and TRBJ1-2, reads SAVISQKPSRDICQRGTSLTIQCQVDSQVTMMFWYRQQPGQSLTLIATANQGSEATYESGFVIDKFPISRPNLTFSTLTVSNMSPEDSSIYLCSVEEVRSYGYTFGSGTRLTVV.